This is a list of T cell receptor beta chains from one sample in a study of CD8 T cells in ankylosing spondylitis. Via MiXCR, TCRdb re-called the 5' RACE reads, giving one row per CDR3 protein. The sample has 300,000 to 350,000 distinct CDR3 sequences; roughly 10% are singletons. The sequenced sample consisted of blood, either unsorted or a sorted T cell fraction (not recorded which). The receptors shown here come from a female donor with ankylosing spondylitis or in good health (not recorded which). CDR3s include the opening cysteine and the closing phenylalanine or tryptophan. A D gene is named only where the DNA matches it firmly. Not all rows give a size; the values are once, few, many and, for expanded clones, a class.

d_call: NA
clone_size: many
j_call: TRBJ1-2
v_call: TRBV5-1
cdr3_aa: CASSLDTLNYGYTF
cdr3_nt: TGCGCCAGCAGCTTGGATACCCTGAACTATGGCTACACCTTC

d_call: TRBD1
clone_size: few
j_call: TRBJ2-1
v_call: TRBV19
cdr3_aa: CASRGTGFNEQFF
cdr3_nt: TGTGCCAGTAGGGGGACAGGCTTCAATGAGCAGTTCTTC

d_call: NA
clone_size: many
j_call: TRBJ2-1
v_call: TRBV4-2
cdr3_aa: CASSQEERASGEQFF
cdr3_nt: TGTGCCAGCAGCCAAGAAGAGCGGGCGTCCGGTGAGCAGTTCTTC

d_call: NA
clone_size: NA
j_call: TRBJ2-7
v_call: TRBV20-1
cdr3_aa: CSARGGPYEQYF
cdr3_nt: TGCAGTGCTAGAGGGGGTCCCTACGAGCAGTACTTC

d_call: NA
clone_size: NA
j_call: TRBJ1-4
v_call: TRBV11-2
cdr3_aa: CASSLERDGEKLFF
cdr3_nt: TGTGCCAGCAGCTTAGAAAGGGACGGGGAAAAACTGTTTTTT

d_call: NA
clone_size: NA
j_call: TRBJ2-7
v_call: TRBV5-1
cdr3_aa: CASSYLGGLDSSSYEQYF
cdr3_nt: TGCGCCAGCAGCTACCTGGGGGGCCTAGATTCAAGCTCCTACGAGCAGTACTTC

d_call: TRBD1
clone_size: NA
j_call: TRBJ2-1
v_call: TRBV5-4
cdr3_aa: CASSSETGKGEQFF
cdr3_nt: TGTGCCAGCAGCTCCGAGACAGGGAAGGGCGAGCAGTTCTTC

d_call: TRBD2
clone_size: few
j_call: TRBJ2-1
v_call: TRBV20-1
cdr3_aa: CSARAGSSGDPYNEQFF
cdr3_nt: TGCAGTGCTAGAGCTGGTTCTAGCGGGGACCCCTACAATGAGCAGTTCTTC

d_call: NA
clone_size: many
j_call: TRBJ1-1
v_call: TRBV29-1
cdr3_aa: CSVVGWTEAFF
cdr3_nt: TGCAGCGTTGTAGGGTGGACTGAAGCTTTCTTT

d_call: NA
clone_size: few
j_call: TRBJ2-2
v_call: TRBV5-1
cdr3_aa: CASSFAGAELFF
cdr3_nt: TGCGCCAGCAGCTTCGCAGGGGCCGAGCTGTTTTTT

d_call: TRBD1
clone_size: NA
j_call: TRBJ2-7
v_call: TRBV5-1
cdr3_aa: CASSKPDREFYEQYF
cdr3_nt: TGCGCCAGCAGCAAGCCGGACAGGGAGTTTTACGAGCAGTACTTC

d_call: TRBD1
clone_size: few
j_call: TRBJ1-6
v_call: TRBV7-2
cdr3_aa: CASSLVHKNTGDSPLHF
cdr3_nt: TGTGCCAGCAGCTTAGTGCATAAAAATACAGGGGATTCACCCCTCCACTTT

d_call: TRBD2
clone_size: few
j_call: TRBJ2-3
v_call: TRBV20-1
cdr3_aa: CSARALQQREWDTQYF
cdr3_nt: TGCAGTGCTAGGGCCCTACAGCAGCGGGAATGGGATACGCAGTATTTT

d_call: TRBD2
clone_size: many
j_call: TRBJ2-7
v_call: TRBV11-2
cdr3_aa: CASSSGLAASQQYF
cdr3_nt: TGTGCCAGCAGCTCTGGACTAGCGGCCTCACAGCAGTACTTC

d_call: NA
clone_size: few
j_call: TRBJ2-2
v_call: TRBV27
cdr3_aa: CASSMQGRIAGELFF
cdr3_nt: TGTGCCAGCAGTATGCAGGGCCGTATCGCCGGGGAGCTGTTTTTT

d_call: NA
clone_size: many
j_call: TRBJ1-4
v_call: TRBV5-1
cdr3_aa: CASSSTGGRNEKLFF
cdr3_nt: TGCGCCAGCAGCTCTACCGGGGGCAGAAATGAAAAACTGTTTTTT

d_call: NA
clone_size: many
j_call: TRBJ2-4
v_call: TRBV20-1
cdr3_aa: CSASSLAKNIQYF
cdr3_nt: TGCAGTGCTAGCAGTCTAGCCAAAAACATTCAGTACTTC

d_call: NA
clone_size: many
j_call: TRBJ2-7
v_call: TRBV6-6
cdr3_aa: CASSATGGEQYF
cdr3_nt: TGTGCCAGCAGTGCCACAGGTGGCGAGCAGTACTTC

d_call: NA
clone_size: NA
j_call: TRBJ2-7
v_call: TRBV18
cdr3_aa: CASSPSQGDSEQYF
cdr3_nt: TGTGCCAGCTCACCATCCCAGGGAGACTCCGAGCAGTACTTC

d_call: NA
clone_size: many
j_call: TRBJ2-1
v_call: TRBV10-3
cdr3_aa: CAISAGYSYNEQFF
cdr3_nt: TGTGCCATCAGTGCAGGGTACTCCTACAATGAGCAGTTCTTC

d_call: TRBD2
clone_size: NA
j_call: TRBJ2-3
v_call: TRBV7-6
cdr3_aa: CASSLEGGLEADTQYF
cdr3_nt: TGTGCCAGCAGCTTAGAAGGGGGACTAGAGGCAGATACGCAGTATTTT

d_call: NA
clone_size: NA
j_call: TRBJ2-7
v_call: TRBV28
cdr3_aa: CASSLSRTAGQYF
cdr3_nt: TGTGCCAGCAGTTTATCCAGGACTGCTGGGCAGTACTTC

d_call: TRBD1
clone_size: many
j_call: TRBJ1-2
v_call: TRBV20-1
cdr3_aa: CSARAPFRQGLANYGYTF
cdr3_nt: TGCAGTGCTAGAGCCCCCTTTCGACAGGGCCTAGCTAACTATGGCTACACCTTC

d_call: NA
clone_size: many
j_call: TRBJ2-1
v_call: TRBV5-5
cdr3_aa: CASSDTTVSQFF
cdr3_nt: TGTGCCAGCAGCGACACGACTGTCTCGCAGTTCTTC

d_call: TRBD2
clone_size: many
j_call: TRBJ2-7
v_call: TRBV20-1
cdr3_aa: CSARGDLAGDSYEQYF
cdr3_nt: TGCAGTGCTAGAGGGGACCTAGCGGGAGATTCCTACGAGCAGTACTTC

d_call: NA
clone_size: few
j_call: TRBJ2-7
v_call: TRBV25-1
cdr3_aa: CASSGGRREEQYF
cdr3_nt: TGTGCCAGCAGTGGGGGACGTCGGGAGGAGCAGTACTTC

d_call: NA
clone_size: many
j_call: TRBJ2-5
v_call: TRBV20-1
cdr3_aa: CSAPENNRVQETQYF
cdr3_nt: TGCAGTGCCCCGGAAAATAACAGGGTTCAAGAGACCCAGTACTTC

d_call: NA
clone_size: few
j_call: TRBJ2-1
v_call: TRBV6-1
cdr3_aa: CASSGHVGQFF
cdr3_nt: TGTGCCAGCTCGGGACACGTAGGACAGTTCTTC

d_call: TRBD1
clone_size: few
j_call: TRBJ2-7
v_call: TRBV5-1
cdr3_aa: CASSPHPTGTASTYEQYF
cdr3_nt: TGCGCCAGCAGCCCTCACCCAACCGGGACAGCCTCCACCTACGAGCAGTACTTC

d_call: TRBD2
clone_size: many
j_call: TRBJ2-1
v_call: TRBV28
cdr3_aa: CASRRAGGSYNEQFF
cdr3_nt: TGTGCCAGCAGACGAGCGGGGGGTTCCTACAATGAGCAGTTCTTC

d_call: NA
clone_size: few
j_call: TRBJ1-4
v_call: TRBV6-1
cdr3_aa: CASTRRSSTNEKLFF
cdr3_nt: TGTGCCAGCACACGTAGGAGTTCAACTAATGAAAAACTGTTTTTT

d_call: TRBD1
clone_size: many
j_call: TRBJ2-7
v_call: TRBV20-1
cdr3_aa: CSARSGDRGYEQYF
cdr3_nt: TGCAGTGCTAGATCCGGGGACAGGGGGTACGAGCAGTACTTC

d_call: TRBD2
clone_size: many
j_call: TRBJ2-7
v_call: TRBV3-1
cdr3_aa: CASSLHMRGGVEQYF
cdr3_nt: TGTGCCAGCAGCCTCCATATGCGGGGGGGCGTCGAGCAGTACTTC

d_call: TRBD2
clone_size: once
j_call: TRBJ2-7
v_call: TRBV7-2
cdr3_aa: CASSLAPGLAGYEQYF
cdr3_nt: TGTGCCAGCAGCTTAGCGCCGGGACTAGCGGGGTACGAGCAGTACTTC